The present T cell receptor (beta chain) was sequenced within a study of CD8 T cells in Susac syndrome (dated by TCRdb to about 2019). For the study in its entirety: Of the Susac syndrome patients who were sequenced, six had clinically active disease and 8 or 9 were in clinical remission. At blood withdrawal, Susac syndrome patients were either therapy-naive, taking corticosteroids (in some cases with IVIg as well), or taking IVIg alone. Whether CD8+ T cell activation and differentiation in Susac syndrome was antigen driven was tested using repertoire sequencing. The clonality of the CD8+ T cell repertoire was compared across approximately eleven healthy donors, roughly 14 Susac syndrome patients and under 17 multiple sclerosis patients.

Findings and caveats that apply to the study as a whole: Susac syndrome CD8+ repertoires showed clonal expansion, highest in CD8+ TEMRA cells and greater in clinically active than remitting patients. The number of individuals in the TCR sequencing and HLA analysis was recognized as being relatively small. Fewer than 20 Susac-specific public clones were identified in the total CD8+ repertoire, and five Susac-specific public clones were identified in the CD8+ TEMRA repertoire.

RNA was extracted using the RNeasy kit, and about 0.45 to 1 ug of the RNA was reverse transcribed with random hexamers. The immunoSEQ multiplex PCR assay, covering 54 Vbeta and 13 Jbeta segments, was used to amplify TCR beta CDR3 regions. To correct PCR amplification bias, a synthetic template baseline was used for both primer optimization and computational correction. The paper's processing steps were these. Only productive sequences were kept, with reads annotated to V, D and J genes according to IMGT and analyzed in immunoSEQ Analyzer. To calculate clonality, Shannon entropy was normalized by log2 of the number of productive unique sequences and then subtracted from one. Public and private clones were assessed among the 100 most prevalent clones of each patient and control. Susac-specific clones were defined as absent from healthy and MS cohorts, approximately 1,000 published viral clones and other ImmuneACCESS disease sequences. TCRdb passed the public sequencing reads through fastp at Q25 and MiXCR, retaining productive beta sequences. A single entry per CDR3 protein holds the most common genes and DNA from its merged rows. The authors' filters were not applied to this entry. Across this sample there are about 130,000 distinct CDR3 sequences, with around 94% seen only once. The leading ten clones occupy 0.21% of the sample.

Trimming removed 2 bases from V and 4 bases from J, leaving 14 bases between the germline ends. Including cysteine and phenylalanine, the CDR3 has 16 amino acids. The DNA shown is the 48-base CDR3, in frame from base 1. For CDR1 and CDR2, the germline V gene (reference sequence) lists LGHDT and YNNKEL. In the case of this clonotype: Its target antigen remains unknown. Per-base quality was not reported, and no clone a single base away is much larger than it.

Peripheral blood CD8+ and CD4+ T cells from healthy donors, Susac syndrome patients and multiple sclerosis patients were profiled by high-throughput TCR beta sequencing. The Susac syndrome patients fulfilled recently defined diagnostic criteria for either definite or probable disease. Bulk CD8+ and CD4+ T cells were purified magnetically by negative isolation, whereas CD8+ TEMRA cells were enriched by FACS. Blood was drawn into EDTA tubes, processed within 24 hours, and PBMCs were isolated by density gradient centrifugation. PBMCs intended for TCR sequencing were frozen in liquid nitrogen and were later thawed in a 37 degrees C water bath. The sorted or isolated CD4+, CD8+ and CD8+ TEMRA cells had a purity of 90% or higher.

This sequence originates from a human donor with Susac syndrome. Sequences were obtained from CD8+ T cells from PBMCs. The chain is made from TRBV3-1 and TRBJ2-2; tentative D gene TRBD2, with 5 bases matching. CDR3 reads: CASSQSERELTGELFF. The sequenced DNA: TGTGCCAGCAGCCAATCCGAACGGGAACTCACCGGGGAGCTGTTTTTT. Reference TRBV3-1 and TRBJ2-2 genes cover what lies past the CDR3, so the full variable domain is DTAVSQTPKYLVTQMGNDKSIKCEQNLGHDTMYWYKQDSKKFLKIMFSYNNKELIINETVPNRFSPKSPDKAHLNLHINSLELGDSAVYFCASSQSERELTGELFFGEGSRLTVL.